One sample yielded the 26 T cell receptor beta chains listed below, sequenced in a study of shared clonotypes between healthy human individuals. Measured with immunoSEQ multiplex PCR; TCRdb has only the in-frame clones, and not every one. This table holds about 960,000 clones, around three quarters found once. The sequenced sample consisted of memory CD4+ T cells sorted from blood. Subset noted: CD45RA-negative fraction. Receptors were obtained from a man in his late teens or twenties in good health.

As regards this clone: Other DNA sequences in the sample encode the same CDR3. The CDR3 bases are TGTGCCAGCAGCTTGGAAGGTTTCAATCAGCCCCAGCATTTT. Protein product: CASSLEGFNQPQHF. The genes are TRBV5-8 and TRBJ1-5, with no clear D. Deletions cut 0 bases from V and 3 bases from J, with 7 bases between. Germline values: CDR1 SGHTS, CDR2 YDEGEE. CDR3 length: 14 amino acids.

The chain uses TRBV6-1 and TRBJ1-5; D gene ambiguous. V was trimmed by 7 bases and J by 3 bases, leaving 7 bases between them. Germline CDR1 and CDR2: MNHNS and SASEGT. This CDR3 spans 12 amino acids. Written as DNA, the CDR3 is TGTGCCAGCAAGTCAGTCAATCAGCCCCAGCATTTT. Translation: CASKSVNQPQHF.

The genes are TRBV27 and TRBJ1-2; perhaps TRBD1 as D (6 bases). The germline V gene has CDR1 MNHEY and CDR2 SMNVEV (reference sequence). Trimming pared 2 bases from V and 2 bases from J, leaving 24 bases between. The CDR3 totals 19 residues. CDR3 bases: TGTGCCAGCAGTTTACCCCCACTCTATAAACAGGGTGCGAACTATGGCTACACCTTC. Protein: CASSLPPLYKQGANYGYTF.

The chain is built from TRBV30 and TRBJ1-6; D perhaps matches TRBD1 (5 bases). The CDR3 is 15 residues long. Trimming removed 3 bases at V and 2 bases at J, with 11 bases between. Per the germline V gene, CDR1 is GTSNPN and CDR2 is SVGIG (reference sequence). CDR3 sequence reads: CAWRAGTTYNSPLHF. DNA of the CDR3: TGTGCCTGGAGAGCAGGGACGACCTATAATTCACCCCTCCACTTT.

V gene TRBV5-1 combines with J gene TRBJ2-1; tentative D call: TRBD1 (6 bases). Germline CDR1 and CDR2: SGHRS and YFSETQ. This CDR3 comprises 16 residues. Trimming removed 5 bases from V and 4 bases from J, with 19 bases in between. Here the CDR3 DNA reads TGCGCCAGCAGGGGGAACGCCGGGACACAATACAATGAGCAGTTCTTC. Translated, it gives CASRGNAGTQYNEQFF.

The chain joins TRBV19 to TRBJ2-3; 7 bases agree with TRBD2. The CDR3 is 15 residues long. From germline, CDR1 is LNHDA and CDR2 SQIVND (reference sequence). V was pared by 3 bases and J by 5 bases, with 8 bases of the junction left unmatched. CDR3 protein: CASSITLAEGDTQYF. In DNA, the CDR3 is TGTGCCAGTAGTATCACTCTAGCGGAGGGAGATACGCAGTATTTT.

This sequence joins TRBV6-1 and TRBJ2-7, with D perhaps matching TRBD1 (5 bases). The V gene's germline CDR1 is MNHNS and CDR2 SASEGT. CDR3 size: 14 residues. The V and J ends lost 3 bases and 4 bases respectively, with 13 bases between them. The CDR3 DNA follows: TGTGCCAGCAGTGACAGGGTGGGGCTATACGAGCAGTACTTC. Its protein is CASSDRVGLYEQYF.

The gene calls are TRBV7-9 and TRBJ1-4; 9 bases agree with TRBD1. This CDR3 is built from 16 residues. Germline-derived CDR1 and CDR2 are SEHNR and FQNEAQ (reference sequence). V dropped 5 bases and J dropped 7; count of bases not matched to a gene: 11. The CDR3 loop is CASSATTGGGGEKLFF. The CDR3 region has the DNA TGTGCCAGCAGCGCCACAACAGGGGGCGGAGGTGAAAAACTGTTTTTT.

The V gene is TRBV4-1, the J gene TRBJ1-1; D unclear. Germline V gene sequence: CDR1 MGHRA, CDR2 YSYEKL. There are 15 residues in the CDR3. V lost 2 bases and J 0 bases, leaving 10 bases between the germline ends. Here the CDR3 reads CASSQTAALNTEAFF. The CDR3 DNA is TGCGCCAGCAGCCAAACAGCGGCCCTGAACACTGAAGCTTTCTTT.

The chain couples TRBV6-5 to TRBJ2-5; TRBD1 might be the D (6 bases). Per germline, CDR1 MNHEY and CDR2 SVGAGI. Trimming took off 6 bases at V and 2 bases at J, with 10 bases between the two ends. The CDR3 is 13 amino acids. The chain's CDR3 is CASRDDRQETQYF. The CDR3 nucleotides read TGTGCCAGCAGGGACGACAGGCAAGAGACCCAGTACTTC.

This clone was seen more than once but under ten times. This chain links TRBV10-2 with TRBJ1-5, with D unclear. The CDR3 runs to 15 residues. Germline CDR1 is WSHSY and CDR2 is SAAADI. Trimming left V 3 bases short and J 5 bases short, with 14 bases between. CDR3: CASSDWRVEDQPQHF. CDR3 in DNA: TGCGCCAGCAGTGATTGGAGGGTTGAGGATCAGCCCCAGCATTTT.

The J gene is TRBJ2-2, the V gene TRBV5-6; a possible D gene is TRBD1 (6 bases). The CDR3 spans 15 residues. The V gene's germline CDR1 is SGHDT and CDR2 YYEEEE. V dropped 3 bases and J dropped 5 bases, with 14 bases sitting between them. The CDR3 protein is CASSSPGVRTGELFF. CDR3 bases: TGTGCCAGCAGCTCCCCAGGGGTAAGGACCGGGGAGCTGTTTTTT.

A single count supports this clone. The CDR3 reads CAISQGQASSYNEQFF. CDR3 nucleotides: TGTGCCATCAGTCAAGGACAGGCGAGCTCCTACAATGAGCAGTTCTTC. The V and J genes are TRBV10-3 and TRBJ2-1, with 7 nucleotides matching TRBD1. Germline V gives CDR1 ENHRY, CDR2 SYGVKD. CDR3 size: 16 residues. The J segment lost 0 bases and the V segment lost 5 bases, leaving 7 bases of the junction unmatched.

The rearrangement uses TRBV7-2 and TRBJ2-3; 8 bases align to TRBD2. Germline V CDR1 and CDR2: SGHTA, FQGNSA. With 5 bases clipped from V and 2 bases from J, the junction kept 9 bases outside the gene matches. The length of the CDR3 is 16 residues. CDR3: CASSVPGGGTTDTQYF. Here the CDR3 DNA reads TGTGCCAGCAGCGTGCCTGGCGGGGGGACCACAGATACGCAGTATTTT.

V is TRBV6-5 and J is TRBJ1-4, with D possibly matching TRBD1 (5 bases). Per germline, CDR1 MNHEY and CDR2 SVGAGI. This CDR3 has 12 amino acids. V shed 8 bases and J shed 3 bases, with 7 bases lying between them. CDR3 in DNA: TGTGCCAGCGCAGGGCCTAATGAAAAACTGTTTTTT. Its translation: CASAGPNEKLFF.

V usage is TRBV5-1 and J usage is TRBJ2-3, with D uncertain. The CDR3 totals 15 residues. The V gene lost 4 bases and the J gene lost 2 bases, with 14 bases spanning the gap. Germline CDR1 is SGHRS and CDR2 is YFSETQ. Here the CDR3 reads CASSETTTYTDTQYF. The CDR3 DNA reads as TGCGCCAGCAGCGAGACCACCACCTACACAGATACGCAGTATTTT.

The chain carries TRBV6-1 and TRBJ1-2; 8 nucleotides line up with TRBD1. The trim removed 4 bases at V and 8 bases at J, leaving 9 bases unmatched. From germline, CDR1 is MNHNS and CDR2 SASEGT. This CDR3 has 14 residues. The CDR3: CASSGPRGLNGYTF. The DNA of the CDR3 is TGTGCCAGCAGTGGCCCCAGGGGGCTCAACGGCTACACCTTC.

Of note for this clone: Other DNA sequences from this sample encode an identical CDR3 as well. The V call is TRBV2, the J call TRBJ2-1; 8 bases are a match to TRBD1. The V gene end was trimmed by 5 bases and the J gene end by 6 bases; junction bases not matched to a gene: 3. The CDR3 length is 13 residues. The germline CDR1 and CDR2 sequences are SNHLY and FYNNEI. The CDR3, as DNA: TGTGCCAGCAGTTCCACAGGGGGCAATGAGCAGTTCTTC. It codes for CASSSTGGNEQFF.

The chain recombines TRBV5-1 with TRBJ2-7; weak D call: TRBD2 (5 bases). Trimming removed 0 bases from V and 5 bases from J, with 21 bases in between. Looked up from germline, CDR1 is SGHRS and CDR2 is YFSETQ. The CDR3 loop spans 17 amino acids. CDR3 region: CASSLALKATSGDEQYF. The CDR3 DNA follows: TGCGCCAGCAGCTTGGCCCTTAAGGCAACCTCCGGGGACGAGCAGTACTTC.

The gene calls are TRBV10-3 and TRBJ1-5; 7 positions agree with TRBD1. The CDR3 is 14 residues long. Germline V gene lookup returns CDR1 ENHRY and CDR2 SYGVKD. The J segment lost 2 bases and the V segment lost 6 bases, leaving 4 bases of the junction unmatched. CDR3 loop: CAISDDRGNQPQHF. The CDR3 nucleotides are TGTGCCATCAGCGATGACAGGGGCAATCAGCCCCAGCATTTT.

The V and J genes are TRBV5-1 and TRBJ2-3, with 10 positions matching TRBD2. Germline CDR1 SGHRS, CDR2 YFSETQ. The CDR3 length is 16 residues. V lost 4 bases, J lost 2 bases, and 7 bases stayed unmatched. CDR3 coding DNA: TGCGCCAGCAGCCCGTTACTAGCGGGGCCCACAGATACGCAGTATTTT. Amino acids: CASSPLLAGPTDTQYF.

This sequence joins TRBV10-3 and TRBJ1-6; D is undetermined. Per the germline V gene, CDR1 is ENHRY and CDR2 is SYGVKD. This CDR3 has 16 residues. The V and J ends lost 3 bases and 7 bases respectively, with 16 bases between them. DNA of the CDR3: TGTGCCATCAGTGATAAGGCACCAATACAAAATTCACCCCTCCACTTT. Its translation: CAISDKAPIQNSPLHF.

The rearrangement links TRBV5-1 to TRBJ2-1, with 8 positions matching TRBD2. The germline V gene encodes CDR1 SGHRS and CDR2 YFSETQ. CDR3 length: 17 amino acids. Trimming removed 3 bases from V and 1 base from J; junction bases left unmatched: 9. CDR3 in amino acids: CASSSRGGERSYNEQFF. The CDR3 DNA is TGCGCCAGCAGCTCCCGGGGGGGAGAGAGGTCCTACAATGAGCAGTTCTTC.

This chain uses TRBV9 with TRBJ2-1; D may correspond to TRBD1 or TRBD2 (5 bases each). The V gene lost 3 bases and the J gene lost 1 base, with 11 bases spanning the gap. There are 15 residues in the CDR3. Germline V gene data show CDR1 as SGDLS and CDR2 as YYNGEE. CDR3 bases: TGTGCCAGCAGCGCTGGGGACGGTTCCTACAATGAGCAGTTCTTC. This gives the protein CASSAGDGSYNEQFF.

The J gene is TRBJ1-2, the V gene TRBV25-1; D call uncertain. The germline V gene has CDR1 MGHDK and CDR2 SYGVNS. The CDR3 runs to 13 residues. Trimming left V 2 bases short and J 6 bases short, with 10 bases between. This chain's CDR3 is CASSERRADGYTF. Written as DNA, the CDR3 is TGTGCCAGCAGTGAACGCCGGGCCGATGGCTACACCTTC.

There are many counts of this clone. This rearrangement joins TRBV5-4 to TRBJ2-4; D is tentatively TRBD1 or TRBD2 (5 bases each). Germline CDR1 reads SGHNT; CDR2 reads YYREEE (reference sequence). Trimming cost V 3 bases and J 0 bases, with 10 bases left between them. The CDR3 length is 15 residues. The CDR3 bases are TGTGCCAGCAGCTCCAGGGAGATAGCCAAAAACATTCAGTACTTC. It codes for CASSSREIAKNIQYF. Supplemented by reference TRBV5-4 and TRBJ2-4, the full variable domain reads ETGVTQSPTHLIKTRGQQVTLRCSSQSGHNTVSWYQQALGQGPQFIFQYYREEENGRGNFPPRFSGLQFPNYSSELNVNALELDDSALYLCASSSREIAKNIQYFGAGTRLSVL.